These T cell receptor beta chains were read from a single sample in a study of shared clonotypes between healthy human individuals. The table came from immunoSEQ multiplex PCR; TCRdb's copy has only in-frame clones and leaves some out. The sample lists millions of clones, around 90% occurring once. What was sequenced was naive CD4+ T cells sorted from blood. All receptors come from a young man in good health. Both conserved end residues are trimmed from each CDR3.

>TRBJ1-1|TRBV11-2
ASSPPSRDNTEAF
>TRBJ2-5|TRBV9
ASSVQGLETQY
>TRBJ1-2|TRBV5-1
ASSLDPPGAASNYGYT
>TRBJ2-3|TRBV30
AWYGGTSVDTQY
>TRBJ2-5|TRBV7-2
ASSLGRGSPETQY
>TRBJ2-7|TRBV18
ASSPPGAASYEQY
>TRBJ2-1|TRBV9
ASSATGFYNEQF
>TRBJ2-7|TRBV19
ASSIPSSGRSHEQY
>TRBJ1-2|TRBV30
AWSVSETRGYT
>TRBJ2-1|TRBV5-1
ASNSGEKEQF
>TRBJ1-1|TRBV6-5
ASSSTGLGEDTEAF
>TRBJ2-1|TRBV5-6
ASSSRIAGVWLNEQF
>TRBJ2-2|TRBV7-2
ASSGQRTVTNTGELF
>TRBJ1-1|TRBV5-1
ASSIGGRATEAF
>TRBJ2-3|TRBV7-9
ASSLDSGGGWSDTQY
>TRBJ2-3|TRBV11-2
ASSFGLAGVSDTQY
>TRBJ1-3|TRBV2
ATSSRETGNTIY
>TRBJ1-3|TRBV18
ASSPLGSGQRAGNTIY
>TRBJ2-2|TRBV10-3
AISFTSSNTGELF
>TRBJ1-4|TRBV6-6
ASSTQALTGNEKLF
>TRBJ2-7|TRBV7-2
ASSLADRGPPEQY
>TRBJ1-4|TRBV30
AWSVGQVNEKLF
>TRBJ2-1|TRBV28
ASRTVGSLWDEQF
>TRBJ1-2|TRBV2
ASSEARTAYGYT